This T cell receptor beta chain was identified during a study of T cell responses to AZD1222 COVID-19 vaccine. As concerns this clone: The antigen is not known.

Generated by immunoSEQ multiplex PCR, the TCRdb table keeps only in-frame clones and is missing some. The sample consists of approximately 170,000 clones, roughly nine tenths of them appearing once. Study-level results: Baseline seropositivity occurred in only a handful of AZD1222 recipients.

The receptor's source is an adult who received the AZD1222 COVID-19 vaccine. The sequences come from peripheral blood, collected 28 days after the second AZD1222 dose.

This chain's CDR3 is CASSSTGPEKLFF. For the CDR3, the DNA is TGTGCCAGCAGTTCGACAGGGCCCGAAAAACTGTTTTTT. The rearrangement uses TRBV12-3 or TRBV12-4 and TRBJ1-4; 7 bases match TRBD1. Trimming removed 4 bases from V and 8 bases from J; junction bases left unmatched: 4. This CDR3 comprises 13 residues.